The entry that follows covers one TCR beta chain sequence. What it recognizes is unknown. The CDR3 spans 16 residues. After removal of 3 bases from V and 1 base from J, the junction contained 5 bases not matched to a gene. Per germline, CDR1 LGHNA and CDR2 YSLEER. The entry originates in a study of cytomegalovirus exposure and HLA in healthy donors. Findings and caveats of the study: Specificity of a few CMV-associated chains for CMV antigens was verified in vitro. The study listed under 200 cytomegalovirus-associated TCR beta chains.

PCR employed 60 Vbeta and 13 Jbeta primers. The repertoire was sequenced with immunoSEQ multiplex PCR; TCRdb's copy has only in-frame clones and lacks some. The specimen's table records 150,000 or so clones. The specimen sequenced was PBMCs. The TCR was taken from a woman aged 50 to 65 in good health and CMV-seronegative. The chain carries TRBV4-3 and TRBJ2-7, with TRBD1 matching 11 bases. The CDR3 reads CASSQGTGGSSYEQYF. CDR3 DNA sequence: TGCGCCAGCAGCCAGGGGACAGGGGGGTCATCCTACGAGCAGTACTTC.